The clone carrying this T cell receptor (beta chain) has only one observation. In germline, CDR1 is SGHTA, CDR2 FQGNSA. Trimming removed 1 base at V and 4 bases at J, with 14 bases between. The CDR3 has 16 amino acids. The data belong to a study of cytomegalovirus exposure and HLA in healthy donors. The PCR employed 60 Vbeta primers together with 13 Jbeta primers. The method was immunoSEQ multiplex PCR; TCRdb's version includes in-frame clones alone and lacks a portion of them. The sample has about 150,000 clones; roughly 85% are singletons. The material sequenced was PBMCs. This receptor was identified in a woman between 18 and 29 years old in good health and CMV-seronegative. The chain joins TRBV7-2 to TRBJ1-3, with D uncertain. CDR3 sequence reads: CASSLEVSGSGNTIYF. The CDR3 nucleotides read TGTGCCAGCAGCTTAGAAGTCTCCGGTTCGGGAAACACCATATATTTT.